The 28 T cell receptor beta chains presented below share a single source sample, sequenced in a study of regulatory T cells in long-lasting Graves disease. Combining iRepertoire HTBI primers with Arm-PCR of CDR3 regions, the authors built TCR beta libraries. TCRdb independently ran MiXCR on the multiplex PCR reads; one entry per CDR3 protein. The table includes 650,000 to 700,000 distinct CDR3 sequences, approximately 31% detected once. Time point specified: persistent/refractory GD, antithyroid drugs over 5 years with positive TRAb. PBMC-extracted RNA yielded the TCR library. The sequencing here drew on peripheral blood mononuclear cells (PBMCs), taken when the disease was refractory, from a patient treated with antithyroid drugs. These receptors came from a female donor with Graves disease.

The table lists this clonotype with a few counts. The V and J genes are TRBV6-1 and TRBJ2-7; 8 nucleotides line up with TRBD2. The CDR3 runs to 13 residues. V trimming: 10 bases; J trimming: 6 bases; junction bases outside the gene matches: 11. Germline assignment: CDR1 MNHNS and CDR2 SASEGT. CDR3 coding DNA: TGTGCCACACAAGGCGCGGGAGGACGCGAGCAGTACTTC. This codes for CATQGAGGREQYF.

This clonotype was found a few times. The rearrangement uses TRBV7-3 and TRBJ2-1; 13 positions match TRBD2. CDR1 and CDR2 from the germline V gene are SGHTA and FQGTGA. V was clipped by 6 bases and J by 2 bases; unmatched bases: 10. The CDR3 contains 18 residues. The DNA for the CDR3 is TGTGCCAGCAGGAAGGGACTAGCGGGAATAAAAGCCTACAATGAGCAGTTCTTC. It specifies CASRKGLAGIKAYNEQFF.

The chain has TRBV24-1 and TRBJ2-3, with D perhaps matching TRBD1 (6 bases). The CDR3 totals 13 residues. Trimming took off 4 bases at V and 7 bases at J, with 11 bases between the two ends. Germline lookup yields CDR1 KGHDR and CDR2 SFDVKD. CDR3 DNA: TGTGCCACCAGTGAAGGGGGTTTTAATACGCAGTATTTT. Translation gives CATSEGGFNTQYF.

The V gene is TRBV7-9, the J gene TRBJ2-6; D call uncertain. Germline values: CDR1 SEHNR, CDR2 FQNEAQ (reference sequence). The CDR3 runs to 18 residues. Deletions cut 3 bases from V and 0 bases from J, with 15 bases between. The CDR3 spells CASSFEPGVHSGANVLTF. DNA of the CDR3: TGTGCCAGCAGCTTTGAGCCAGGAGTCCACTCTGGGGCCAACGTCCTGACTTTC.

This clonotype has only a few counts. The J gene is TRBJ2-5, the V gene TRBV6-1; either TRBD1 or TRBD2 may supply D (5 bases each). This CDR3 region has 15 residues. The germline V gene encodes CDR1 MNHNS and CDR2 SASEGT. Trimming stripped 6 bases from V and 5 bases from J, with 19 bases between. The CDR3 DNA reads TGTGCCAGCAGACTAAACCAGGGTTGGGGGGAGACCCAGTACTTC. This translates into CASRLNQGWGETQYF.

As for this clonotype: A read error may account for a junction end that differs from germline. This chain joins TRBV13 and TRBJ2-7; 10 bases match TRBD1. Germline assignment: CDR1 PRHDT and CDR2 FYEKMQ (reference sequence). This CDR3 contains 16 residues. CDR3 residues: CAGSNRDRGPSYEQYF. In DNA, the CDR3 is TGTGCCGGCAGCAACCGGGACAGGGGTCCCTCCTACGAGCAGTACTTC.

Points on this clonotype: At one boundary the junction diverges from the germline segment, which might be a read error. CDR3 amino acids: CGARSVGEAFF. The DNA of the CDR3 is TGCGGTGCTAGATCGGTCGGGGAAGCTTTCTTT. The J gene is TRBJ1-1, the V gene TRBV20-1; unclear D gene. The germline V gene encodes CDR1 DFQATT and CDR2 SNEGSKA (reference sequence). The CDR3 totals 11 residues.

This clonotype has a handful of counts. The chain uses TRBV6-1 and TRBJ1-1; no reliable D call. CDR3 length: 18 residues. CDR1 and CDR2 (germline): MNHNS, SASEGT. V shed 2 bases and J shed 1 base, with 20 bases lying between them. The CDR3 loop reads CASSELAAGVGKNTEAFF. The DNA of the CDR3 is TGTGCCAGCAGTGAATTGGCCGCCGGAGTGGGGAAGAACACTGAAGCTTTCTTT.

As for this clonotype: Given the absence of the conserved phenylalanine or tryptophan at the CDR3 end, a read error is likely. This CDR3 is CASSVSYGYTL. CDR3 nucleotides: TGTGCCAGCAGTGTTAGCTATGGCTACACCCTC. V gene TRBV6-1 combines with J gene TRBJ1-2; D gene ambiguous. This CDR3 has 11 amino acids. With 4 bases removed from V and 4 bases from J, the gap between germline ends came to 4 bases. The germline CDR1 and CDR2 sequences are MNHNS and SASEGT.

This clonotype has just a few counts. This rearrangement joins TRBV7-9 to TRBJ1-4; D might be TRBD1 (6 bases). CDR1 is SEHNR, CDR2 FQNEAQ, per germline (reference sequence). V was shortened by 3 bases and J by 4 bases, with 9 bases between the two germline ends. This CDR3 spans 14 amino acids. The CDR3 DNA is TGTGCCAGCAGCTTCCGGGACAATAATGAAAAACTGTTTTTT. This codes for CASSFRDNNEKLFF.

The chain employs TRBV10-3 and TRBJ2-7; 11 nucleotides align to TRBD2. Looked up from germline, CDR1 is ENHRY and CDR2 is SYGVKD. V lost 6 bases and J lost 6; bases outside the gene matches: 7. CDR3 size: 14 residues. In DNA, the CDR3 is TGTGCCATCAGCTCTAGCGGGAGGACCCTCGAGCAGTACTTC. Its protein product is CAISSSGRTLEQYF.

CDR3 nucleotide sequence: TGTGCCAGCAGCCAAGAGGGCCGGGGATACGAGCAGTACTTC. Its translation is CASSQEGRGYEQYF. The chain links TRBV14 to TRBJ2-7; perhaps TRBD2 as D (5 bases). CDR1 and CDR2 from the germline V gene are SGHDN and FVKESK. CDR3 size: 14 residues. The V gene lost 0 bases and the J gene lost 4 bases, with 10 bases spanning the gap.

This clonotype has a handful of counts. This rearrangement joins TRBV12-5 to TRBJ2-2; 7 bases map to TRBD2. The CDR3 length is 15 residues. From germline, CDR1 is LGHNT and CDR2 FRNRAP. V lost 6 bases to trimming and J lost 7 bases; unmatched junction nucleotides: 11. CDR3 residues: CASGQQAGSGGELFF. CDR3 coding DNA: TGTGCTAGTGGCCAACAAGCGGGATCGGGCGGGGAGCTGTTTTTT.

This chain links TRBV10-3 with TRBJ1-5, with D uncertain. The V and J ends lost 2 bases and 7 bases respectively, with 9 bases between them. CDR1 and CDR2 from the germline V gene are ENHRY and SYGVKD. The CDR3 spans 13 residues. CDR3 coding DNA: TGTGCCATCAGTGAGGAGGCGGGGCAGCCCCAGCATTTT. It encodes CAISEEAGQPQHF.

The V call is TRBV5-5, the J call TRBJ1-2; D unresolved. With 0 bases removed from V and 4 bases from J, the gap between germline ends came to 10 bases. This CDR3 contains 14 residues. Germline CDR1 SGHKS, CDR2 YYEKEE (reference sequence). CDR3 nucleotides: TGTGCCAGCAGCTTGGAGTTCACCGGCTATGGCTACACCTTC. This translates into CASSLEFTGYGYTF.

This clonotype has just one count. The chain couples TRBV24-1 to TRBJ1-1; 10 bases are a match to TRBD1. Germline CDR1 KGHDR, CDR2 SFDVKD. Losses at the gene ends were 7 bases for V and 5 bases for J; bases not matched to a gene: 3. The CDR3 covers 13 residues. Here the CDR3 DNA reads TGTGCCACCAGCGGGACAGGGGTGACTGAAGCTTTCTTT. Translating gives CATSGTGVTEAFF.

The CDR3 spells CASSQAGPNTEAFF. In DNA, the CDR3 is TGTGCCAGCAGCCAAGCGGGGCCGAACACTGAAGCTTTCTTT. The J gene is TRBJ1-1, the V gene TRBV3-1; tentatively, D is TRBD1 (5 bases). V was shortened by 1 base and J by 1 base, with 7 bases between the two germline ends. Germline CDR1 is LGHDT and CDR2 is YNNKEL (reference sequence). This CDR3 contains 14 residues.

This clonotype was seen more than once but under ten times. CDR3 amino acids: CATSRDGLPLAGNTIYF. Written as DNA, the CDR3 is TGTGCCACCAGCAGAGATGGGCTCCCCCTAGCTGGAAACACCATATATTTT. J is TRBJ1-3 and V is TRBV15; D unresolved. From germline, CDR1 is LNHNV and CDR2 YYDKDF (reference sequence). V lost 0 bases, J lost 2 bases, and 14 bases lay in between. This CDR3 is built from 17 residues.

This clonotype was seen only once. The chain combines TRBV28 with TRBJ1-6, with D perhaps TRBD1 (6 bases). Trimming took off 5 bases at V and 1 base at J, with 24 bases between the two ends. CDR3 size: 20 residues. Germline CDR1 MDHEN, CDR2 SYDVKM. CDR3 in DNA: TGTGCCAGCAGTCCCATCCCTACAACAGGGAATAATTCCTATAATTCACCCCTCCACTTT. Protein: CASSPIPTTGNNSYNSPLHF.

This sequence joins TRBV6-5 and TRBJ1-2; D is ambiguous. This CDR3 is 20 amino acids long. Germline V lookup: CDR1 MNHEY, CDR2 SVGAGI. The V end was cut by 0 bases, the J end by 0 bases, with 23 bases between. CDR3 nucleotides: TGTGCCAGCAGTTACTCATTTGGAAAAGGTCGGACCTTAGCTAACTATGGCTACACCTTC. Protein: CASSYSFGKGRTLANYGYTF.

The rearrangement uses TRBV12-3 or TRBV12-4 and TRBJ1-1; a possible D gene is TRBD1 (6 bases). The CDR3 has 12 amino acids. Deletions cut 10 bases from V and 4 bases from J, with 13 bases between. The CDR3 DNA reads TGTGCCAACTTACTCAGGGGCACTGAAGCTTTCTTT. Amino acids: CANLLRGTEAFF.

The chain is built from TRBV3-1 and TRBJ2-7, with TRBD1 as a possible D gene (5 bases). V lost 1 base to trimming and J lost 4 bases, with 14 bases between them. The CDR3 contains 15 residues. Germline V gives CDR1 LGHDT, CDR2 YNNKEL (reference sequence). CDR3 DNA sequence: TGTGCCAGCAGCCAAGGGCAGGGTCCTACGTACGAGCAGTACTTC. Its protein is CASSQGQGPTYEQYF.

The J gene is TRBJ1-2, the V gene TRBV3-1, with 8 bases aligning to TRBD1. The CDR3 is 14 amino acids. V trimming: 1 base; J trimming: 8 bases; junction bases outside the gene matches: 6. CDR1 and CDR2 (germline): LGHDT, YNNKEL (reference sequence). The CDR3 sequence is CASSQVQQGGGYTF. The CDR3 coding sequence is TGTGCCAGCAGCCAAGTACAACAGGGGGGCGGCTACACCTTC. Full variable domain (missing parts from reference TRBV3-1 and TRBJ1-2): DTAVSQTPKYLVTQMGNDKSIKCEQNLGHDTMYWYKQDSKKFLKIMFSYNNKELIINETVPNRFSPKSPDKAHLNLHINSLELGDSAVYFCASSQVQQGGGYTFGSGTRLTVV.

Notes on this clonotype: A single base separates this from a much larger clone, so it may be a read error. The rearrangement joins TRBV15 to TRBJ2-2; 7 bases agree with TRBD1. In germline, CDR1 is LNHNV, CDR2 YYDKDF (reference sequence). The CDR3 length is 14 residues. The J segment lost 6 bases and the V segment lost 8 bases, leaving 9 bases of the junction unmatched. The CDR3 is CATRQGRAPGELFF. CDR3 coding DNA: TGTGCCACCCGACAGGGAAGGGCCCCCGGGGAGCTGTTTTTT. Based on the CDR3 plus reference TRBV15 and TRBJ2-2, the full variable domain is DAMVIQNPRYQVTQFGKPVTLSCSQTLNHNVMYWYQQKSSQAPKLLFHYYDKDFNNEADTPDNFQSRRPNTSFCFLDIRSPGLGDTAMYLCATRQGRAPGELFFGEGSRLTVL.

CDR3 sequence reads: CASSAGTGSEKLFF. Written as DNA, the CDR3 is TGTGCCAGCAGCGCCGGGACAGGGTCTGAAAAACTGTTTTTT. J is TRBJ1-4 and V is TRBV7-9, with 9 bases matching TRBD1. Germline CDR1 is SEHNR and CDR2 is FQNEAQ (reference sequence). The CDR3 is 14 residues long. V shed 5 bases, J shed 7 bases, and the junction held 5 bases outside the gene matches.

In this sample, this clonotype turned up a few times. The rearrangement joins TRBV7-9 to TRBJ2-5; the match to TRBD1 covers 9 bases. Germline CDR1 reads SEHNR; CDR2 reads FQNEAQ (reference sequence). The CDR3 is 17 amino acids. Losses at the gene ends were 0 bases for V and 4 bases for J; bases not matched to a gene: 9. The CDR3 loop is CASSLATGGLQGETQYF. CDR3 DNA sequence: TGTGCCAGCAGCTTAGCGACAGGGGGATTACAAGGAGAGACCCAGTACTTC.

This clonotype was seen a handful of times. The chain employs TRBV5-1 and TRBJ1-2, with a weak D call TRBD1 (6 bases). This CDR3 has 13 residues. Per the germline V gene, CDR1 is SGHRS and CDR2 is YFSETQ. The ends were cut back, 7 bases at V and 1 base at J, with 11 bases in the middle. Written as DNA, the CDR3 is TGCGCCAGCCGCGGGGACAATAACTATGGCTACACCTTC. Translating gives CASRGDNNYGYTF.

A note on this clonotype: A much larger clonotype is one base distant, so this may be a read error. V is TRBV11-2 and J is TRBJ2-5, with no clear D. The germline V gene encodes CDR1 SGHAT and CDR2 FQNNGV. This CDR3 comprises 14 residues. The CDR3 loop reads CASSLGASVETQHF. The CDR3, as DNA: TGTGCCAGCAGCTTAGGAGCGAGCGTGGAGACCCAGCACTTC.